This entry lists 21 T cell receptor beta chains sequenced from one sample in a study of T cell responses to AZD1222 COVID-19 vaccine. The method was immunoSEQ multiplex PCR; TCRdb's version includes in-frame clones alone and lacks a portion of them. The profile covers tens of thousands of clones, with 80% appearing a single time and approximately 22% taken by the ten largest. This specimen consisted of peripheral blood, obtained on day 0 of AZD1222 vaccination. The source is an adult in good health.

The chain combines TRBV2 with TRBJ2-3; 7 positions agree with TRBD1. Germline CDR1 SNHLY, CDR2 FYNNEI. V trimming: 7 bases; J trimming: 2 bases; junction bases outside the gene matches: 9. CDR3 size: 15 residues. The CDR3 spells CASKAGGGSTDTQYF. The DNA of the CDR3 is TGTGCCAGCAAGGCAGGGGGTGGCTCCACAGATACGCAGTATTTT.

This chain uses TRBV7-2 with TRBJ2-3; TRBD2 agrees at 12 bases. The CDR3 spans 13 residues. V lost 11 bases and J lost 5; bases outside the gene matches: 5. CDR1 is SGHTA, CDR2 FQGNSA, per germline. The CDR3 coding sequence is TGTGCCGGATTACTAGCGGGAGGAGATACGCAGTATTTT. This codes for CAGLLAGGDTQYF.

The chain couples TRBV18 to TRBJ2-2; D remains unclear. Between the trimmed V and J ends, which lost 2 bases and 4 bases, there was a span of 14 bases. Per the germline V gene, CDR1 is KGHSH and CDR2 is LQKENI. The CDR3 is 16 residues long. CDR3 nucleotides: TGTGCCAGCTCACCAGTTAACCTCGGGCGCACCGGGGAGCTGTTTTTT. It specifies CASSPVNLGRTGELFF.

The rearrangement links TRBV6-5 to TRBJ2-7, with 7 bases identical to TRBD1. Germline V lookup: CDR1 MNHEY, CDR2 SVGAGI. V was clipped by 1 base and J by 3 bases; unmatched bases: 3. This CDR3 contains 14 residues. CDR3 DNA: TGTGCCAGCAGTTACTTTAGACAGGGCTACGAGCAGTACTTC. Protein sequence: CASSYFRQGYEQYF.

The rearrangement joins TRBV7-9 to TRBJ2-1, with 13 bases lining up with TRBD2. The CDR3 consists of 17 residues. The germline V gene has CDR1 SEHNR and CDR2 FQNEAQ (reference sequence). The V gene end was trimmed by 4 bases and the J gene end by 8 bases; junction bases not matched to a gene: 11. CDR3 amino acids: CASSSYARTSGSHEQFF. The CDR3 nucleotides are TGTGCCAGCAGCTCCTACGCGCGGACTAGCGGGAGCCATGAGCAGTTCTTC.

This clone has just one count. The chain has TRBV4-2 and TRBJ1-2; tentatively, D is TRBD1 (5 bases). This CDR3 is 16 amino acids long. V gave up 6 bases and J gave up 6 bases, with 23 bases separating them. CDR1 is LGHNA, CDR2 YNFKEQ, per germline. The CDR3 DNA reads TGTGCCAGCAGGGATGGGGCGGGAGGGACGAAACATGGCTACACCTTC. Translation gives CASRDGAGGTKHGYTF.

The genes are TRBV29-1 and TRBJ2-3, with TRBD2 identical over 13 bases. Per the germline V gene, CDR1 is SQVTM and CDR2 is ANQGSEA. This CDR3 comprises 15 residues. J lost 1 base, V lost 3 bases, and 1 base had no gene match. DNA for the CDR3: TGCAGCGTTGATGGGACTAGCGGGGGCACAGATACGCAGTATTTT. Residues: CSVDGTSGGTDTQYF.

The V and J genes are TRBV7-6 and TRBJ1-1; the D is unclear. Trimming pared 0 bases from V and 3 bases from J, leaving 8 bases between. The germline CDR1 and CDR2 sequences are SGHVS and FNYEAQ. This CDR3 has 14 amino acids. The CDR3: CASSLAGRDTEAFF. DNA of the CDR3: TGTGCCAGCAGCTTAGCTGGGCGGGACACTGAAGCTTTCTTT.

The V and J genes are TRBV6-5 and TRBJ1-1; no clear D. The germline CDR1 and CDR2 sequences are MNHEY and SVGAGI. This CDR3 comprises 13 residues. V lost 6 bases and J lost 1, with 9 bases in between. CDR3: CASRVKGNTEAFF. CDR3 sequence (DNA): TGTGCCAGCAGGGTGAAGGGGAACACTGAAGCTTTCTTT.

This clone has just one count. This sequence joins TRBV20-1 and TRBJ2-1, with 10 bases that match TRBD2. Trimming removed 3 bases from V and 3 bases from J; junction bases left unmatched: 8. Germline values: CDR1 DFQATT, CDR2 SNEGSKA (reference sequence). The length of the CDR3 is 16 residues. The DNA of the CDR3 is TGCAGTGCTAGTCCTTCGAGCGGGAGGGACTACAATGAGCAGTTCTTC. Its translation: CSASPSSGRDYNEQFF.

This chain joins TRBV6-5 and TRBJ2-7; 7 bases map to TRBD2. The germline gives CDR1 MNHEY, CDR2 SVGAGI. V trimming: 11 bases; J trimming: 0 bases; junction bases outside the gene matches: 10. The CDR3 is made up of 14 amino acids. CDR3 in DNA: TGTGCCGGATCACTAGCGCTGAGCTCCTACGAGCAGTACTTC. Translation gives CAGSLALSSYEQYF.

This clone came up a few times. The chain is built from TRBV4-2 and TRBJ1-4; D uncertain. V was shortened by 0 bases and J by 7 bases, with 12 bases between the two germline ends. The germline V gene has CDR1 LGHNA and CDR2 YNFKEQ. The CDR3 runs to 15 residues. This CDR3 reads CASSQEEGFGEKLFF. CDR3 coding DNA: TGTGCCAGCAGCCAAGAGGAAGGGTTTGGTGAAAAACTGTTTTTT.

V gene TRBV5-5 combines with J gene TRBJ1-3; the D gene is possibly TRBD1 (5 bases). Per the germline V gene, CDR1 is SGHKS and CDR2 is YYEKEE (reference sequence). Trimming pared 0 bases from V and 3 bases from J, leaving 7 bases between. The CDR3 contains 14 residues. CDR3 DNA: TGTGCCAGCAGCTTGGAAGGGGTTGGAAACACCATATATTTT. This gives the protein CASSLEGVGNTIYF.

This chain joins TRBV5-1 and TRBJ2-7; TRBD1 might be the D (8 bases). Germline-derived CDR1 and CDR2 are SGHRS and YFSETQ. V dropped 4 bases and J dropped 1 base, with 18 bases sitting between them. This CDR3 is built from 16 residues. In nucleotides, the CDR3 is TGCGCCAGCAGCCAGGGGGCGACTAGCTCTTCCTACGAGCAGTACTTC. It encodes CASSQGATSSSYEQYF.

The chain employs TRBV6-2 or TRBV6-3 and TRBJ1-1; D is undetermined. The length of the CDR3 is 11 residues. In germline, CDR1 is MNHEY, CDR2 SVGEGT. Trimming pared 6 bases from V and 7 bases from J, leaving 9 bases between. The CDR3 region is CASSYHYEAFF. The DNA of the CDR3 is TGTGCCAGCAGCTATCACTATGAAGCTTTCTTT.

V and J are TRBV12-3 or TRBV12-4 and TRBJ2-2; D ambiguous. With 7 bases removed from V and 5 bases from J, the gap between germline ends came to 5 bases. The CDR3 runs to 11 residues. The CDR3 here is CASTQTGELFF. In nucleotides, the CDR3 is TGTGCCAGCACACAAACCGGGGAGCTGTTTTTT.

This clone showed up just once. In nucleotides, the CDR3 is TGTGCCAGCAGCCAAGATCCAGGGTATAGAAACACCATATATTTT. Translated: CASSQDPGYRNTIYF. The chain links TRBV14 to TRBJ1-3; the D gene is possibly TRBD1 (5 bases). Trimming stripped 0 bases from V and 5 bases from J, with 11 bases between. Germline V gene lookup returns CDR1 SGHDN and CDR2 FVKESK. There are 15 residues in the CDR3.

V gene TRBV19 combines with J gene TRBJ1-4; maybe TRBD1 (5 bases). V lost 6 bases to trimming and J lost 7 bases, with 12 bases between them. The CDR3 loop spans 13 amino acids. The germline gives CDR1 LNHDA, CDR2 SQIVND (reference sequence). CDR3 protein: CASSPTEAEKLFF. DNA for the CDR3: TGTGCCAGTAGCCCGACAGAGGCTGAAAAACTGTTTTTT.

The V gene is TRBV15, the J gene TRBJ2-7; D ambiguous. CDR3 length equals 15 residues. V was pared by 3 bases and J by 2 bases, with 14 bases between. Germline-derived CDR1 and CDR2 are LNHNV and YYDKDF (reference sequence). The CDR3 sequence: CATSSEKGFAYEQYF. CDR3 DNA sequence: TGTGCCACCAGCAGCGAGAAAGGGTTTGCCTACGAGCAGTACTTC.

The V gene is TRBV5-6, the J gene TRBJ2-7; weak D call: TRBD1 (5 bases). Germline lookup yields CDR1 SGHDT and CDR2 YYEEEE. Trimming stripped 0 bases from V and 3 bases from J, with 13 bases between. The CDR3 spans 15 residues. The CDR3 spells CASSLGGPHHYEQYF. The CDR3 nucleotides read TGTGCCAGCAGCTTGGGGGGCCCTCACCACTACGAGCAGTACTTC.

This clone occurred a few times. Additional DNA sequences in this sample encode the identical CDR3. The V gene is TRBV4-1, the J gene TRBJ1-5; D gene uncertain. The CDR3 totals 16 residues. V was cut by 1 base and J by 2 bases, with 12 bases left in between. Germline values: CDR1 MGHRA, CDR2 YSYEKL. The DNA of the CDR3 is TGCGCCAGCAGCCAAGTGAGAGGGCCGGGCAATCAGCCCCAGCATTTT. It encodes CASSQVRGPGNQPQHF.